One sample yielded the 10 T cell receptor beta chains listed below, sequenced in a study of beta chain features in type 1 diabetes. Sequencing targeted expressed TCRB transcripts, as all isolated RNA had been reverse transcribed. Profiled with immunoSEQ multiplex PCR; TCRdb holds only in-frame clones, not every one. The sample lists fewer than 900,000 clones, 15% to 20% seen once, with about 0.025% in the top ten. Sequencing was done on a sample of naive CD4+ T cells from blood. These TCRs come from a woman aged 18-29 years in good health.

V is TRBV28 and J is TRBJ2-1; D possibly corresponds to TRBD2 (5 bases). This CDR3 comprises 13 residues. Germline CDR1 is MDHEN and CDR2 is SYDVKM. V lost 6 bases and J lost 8, with 14 bases in between. The CDR3 DNA follows: TGTGCCAGCAGGCCGACGGGGTTCGATGAGCAGTTCTTC. The encoded protein is CASRPTGFDEQFF.

This clone was detected only a few times. The CDR3 DNA is TGTGCCAGCAGTGGAGGCCGGGGGATCGGGAGCACAGATACGCAGTATTTT. Residues: CASSGGRGIGSTDTQYF. The rearrangement links TRBV28 to TRBJ2-3, with D perhaps matching TRBD2 (6 bases). V gave up 5 bases and J gave up 0 bases, with 18 bases separating them. Germline CDR1 reads MDHEN; CDR2 reads SYDVKM. The CDR3 has 17 amino acids.

A word on this clone: The DNA is left out, because the CDR3 cannot be placed on it with certainty; the CDR3 is given as TCRdb lists it. The CDR3 sequence: CASSLSLREGDTQYF. The rearrangement links TRBV27 to TRBJ2-3; the D call in the table, TRBD2, was not verified against the DNA. Ends included, the CDR3 has 15 residues. In germline, CDR1 is MNHEY, CDR2 SMNVEV (reference sequence).

There are a few counts of this clone. Other DNA variants within this sample encode the same CDR3. The chain combines TRBV7-2 with TRBJ1-1, with D uncertain. V was trimmed by 2 bases and J by 2 bases, leaving 9 bases between them. The CDR3 has 14 amino acids. The germline V gene encodes CDR1 SGHTA and CDR2 FQGNSA. The CDR3 coding sequence is TGTGCCAGCAGCTTATCGGGTGTTAACACTGAAGCTTTCTTT. It encodes CASSLSGVNTEAFF.

This chain links TRBV5-1 with TRBJ2-7; D is possibly TRBD1 (6 bases). Trimming left V 3 bases short and J 3 bases short, with 10 bases between. CDR3 size: 13 residues. Germline V gene lookup returns CDR1 SGHRS and CDR2 YFSETQ. CDR3 region: CASSWDNYYEQYF. The DNA for the CDR3 is TGCGCCAGCAGCTGGGACAATTACTACGAGCAGTACTTC.

This sequence joins TRBV28 and TRBJ2-3, with TRBD2 identical over 13 bases. The CDR3 spans 16 residues. Germline CDR1 reads MDHEN; CDR2 reads SYDVKM. V shed 6 bases, J shed 6 bases, and the junction held 9 bases outside the gene matches. The chain's CDR3 is CASSARTSGSPDTQYF. CDR3 DNA: TGTGCCAGCAGCGCCCGGACTAGCGGGAGCCCCGATACGCAGTATTTT.

A few counts support this clone. J is TRBJ2-3 and V is TRBV12-5; 10 positions match TRBD2. J was trimmed by 3 bases and V by 6 bases; bases with no gene match: 3. The CDR3 has 14 residues. The germline V gene encodes CDR1 LGHNT and CDR2 FRNRAP. The CDR3 DNA sequence: TGTGCTAGTGGCCCGGGACTAGCGACAGATACGCAGTATTTT. Translated: CASGPGLATDTQYF.

The chain carries TRBV4-1 and TRBJ1-1, with D uncertain. The V gene lost 1 base and the J gene lost 5 bases, with 20 bases spanning the gap. CDR3 length equals 17 residues. Germline CDR1 is MGHRA and CDR2 is YSYEKL. For the CDR3, the DNA is TGCGCCAGCAGCCAAGTCATGACCGCCACGCGTCGGACTGAAGCTTTCTTT. Amino acids: CASSQVMTATRRTEAFF.

The chain recombines TRBV5-1 with TRBJ2-1, with D possibly TRBD2 on 6 matching bases. Trimming cost V 3 bases and J 6 bases, with 19 bases left between them. This CDR3 has 16 amino acids. Germline CDR1 is SGHRS and CDR2 is YFSETQ. The CDR3 bases are TGCGCCAGCAGCTCGACGCGGAGGGCCTCTAGCAATGAGCAGTTCTTC. It encodes CASSSTRRASSNEQFF.

This clone was detected a few times. This rearrangement joins TRBV4-2 to TRBJ1-2; unclear D gene. Germline values: CDR1 LGHNA, CDR2 YNFKEQ. This CDR3 has 13 amino acids. Trimming stripped 3 bases from V and 4 bases from J, with 9 bases between. CDR3 in amino acids: CASSQGIGYGYTF. CDR3 coding DNA: TGTGCCAGCAGCCAGGGGATAGGCTATGGCTACACCTTC.